Detailed here is one T cell receptor beta chain. TCRdb's copy holds only in-frame clones and misses some; the assay was immunoSEQ multiplex PCR. The repertoire includes a few hundred thousand clones, approximately 80% of them detected once, and 15% sits in the top ten. This specimen comes from a study of blood T cell repertoires in COVID-19. On the study more broadly: Researchers got acute and convalescent COVID-19 samples from the United States, Italy and Spain.

Germline V lookup: CDR1 SGHTA, CDR2 FQGNSA. This CDR3 has 17 residues. V was clipped by 4 bases and J by 1 base, with 17 bases between them. The age range of participants was 18 to 89 years, with residence in around 22 US areas. V is TRBV7-2 and J is TRBJ2-4; a possible D gene is TRBD1 (6 bases). Sequencing used PBMCs or T cells enriched from blood (not recorded which). The source of this sequence is a middle-aged man who had recovered from COVID-19. Here the CDR3 reads CASSSGEYTLAKNIQYF. The CDR3 region has the DNA TGTGCCAGCAGCTCAGGGGAGTATACCCTTGCCAAAAACATTCAGTACTTC.